This passage covers 27 T cell receptor beta chains from one sample sequenced in a study of blood T cell repertoires in COVID-19. Data came from immunoSEQ multiplex PCR; TCRdb stores just in-frame clones and leaves some out. Seen here are 140,000 or so clones, roughly nine tenths observed once, and the top ten hold 1.5% to 2%. The sample comprised peripheral blood. Receptor source: a human donor in a cohort sampled during active COVID-19.

This chain uses TRBV7-8 with TRBJ2-7; tentatively, D is TRBD1 (6 bases). Germline CDR1 reads SGHVS; CDR2 reads FQNEAQ. CDR3 size: 13 residues. Trimming pared 7 bases from V and 4 bases from J, leaving 14 bases between. CDR3 DNA: TGTGCCAGCACAGGGGAGAGGGGATACGAGCAGTACTTC. The encoded protein is CASTGERGYEQYF.

The chain couples TRBV11-2 to TRBJ1-1; D uncertain. CDR1 and CDR2 from the germline V gene are SGHAT and FQNNGV. The CDR3 is made up of 12 amino acids. V lost 3 bases and J lost 3, with 5 bases in between. CDR3 region: CASSLSDTEAFF. CDR3 DNA: TGTGCCAGCAGCTTGTCAGACACTGAAGCTTTCTTT.

In this sample, this clone turned up many times. This chain joins TRBV4-2 and TRBJ1-2, with a weak D call TRBD1 (5 bases). V was shortened by 5 bases and J by 6 bases, with 10 bases between the two germline ends. The CDR3 length is 12 residues. The germline V gene has CDR1 LGHNA and CDR2 YNFKEQ. The CDR3 region has the DNA TGTGCCAGCAGCGAAAACAGGAATGGCTACACCTTC. Protein sequence: CASSENRNGYTF.

J is TRBJ1-2 and V is TRBV19, with unresolved D. Trimming removed 3 bases at V and 6 bases at J, with 14 bases between. Germline loops: CDR1 LNHDA, CDR2 SQIVND (reference sequence). This CDR3 comprises 14 residues. The CDR3 loop is CASSIIAGLHGYTF. For the CDR3, the DNA is TGTGCCAGTAGTATTATAGCAGGACTTCATGGCTACACCTTC.

The chain couples TRBV5-1 to TRBJ1-4; D is possibly TRBD1 (5 bases). Trimming cost V 0 bases and J 5 bases, with 11 bases left between them. Per germline, CDR1 SGHRS and CDR2 YFSETQ. This CDR3 has 15 residues. CDR3 DNA: TGCGCCAGCAGCTTGGTTGGCGGACAAAATGAAAAACTGTTTTTT. Protein product: CASSLVGGQNEKLFF.

The V gene is TRBV9, the J gene TRBJ1-3; no clear D gene. The CDR3 runs 15 residues. V shed 0 bases and J shed 1 base, with 8 bases lying between them. Germline assignment: CDR1 SGDLS and CDR2 YYNGEE. CDR3 sequence reads: CASSVVEGSGNTIYF. In DNA form, the CDR3 reads TGTGCCAGCAGCGTAGTGGAGGGTTCTGGAAACACCATATATTTT. Complete variable domain (other parts from reference TRBV9 and TRBJ1-3): DSGVTQTPKHLITATGQRVTLRCSPRSGDLSVYWYQQSLDQGLQFLIQYYNGEERAKGNILERFSAQQFPDLHSELNLSSLELGDSALYFCASSVVEGSGNTIYFGEGSWLTVV.

V gene TRBV19 combines with J gene TRBJ2-1; tentatively, D is TRBD1 (5 bases). The V gene's germline CDR1 is LNHDA and CDR2 SQIVND (reference sequence). The CDR3 is 13 residues long. The germline V and J ends were trimmed by 3 bases and 4 bases, with 7 bases remaining between them. The CDR3, as DNA: TGTGCCAGTAGTATGACAGTTTACAATGAGCAGTTCTTC. Residues: CASSMTVYNEQFF.

The gene calls are TRBV5-1 and TRBJ2-7; TRBD2 agrees at 9 bases. CDR3 length equals 15 residues. V was pared by 4 bases and J by 7 bases, with 12 bases of the junction left unmatched. Germline CDR1 is SGHRS and CDR2 is YFSETQ. CDR3 sequence: CASSQHLAGRGEQYF. CDR3 sequence (DNA): TGCGCCAGCAGCCAGCATCTAGCGGGGAGGGGGGAGCAGTACTTC.

This clone was seen only once. The chain is built from TRBV7-9 and TRBJ2-2; 7 bases are shared with TRBD2. The germline V gene has CDR1 SEHNR and CDR2 FQNEAQ (reference sequence). This CDR3 has 13 amino acids. J gave up 7 bases and V 4 bases, and 3 bases lay outside the gene matches. The CDR3, as DNA: TGTGCCAGCAGCTCGGGGGGTGTCGGGGAGCTGTTTTTT. It specifies CASSSGGVGELFF.

Written as DNA, the CDR3 is TGCGCCAGCAGCCAAGATGTTGCCGGGGTAATTTACAATGAGCAGTTCTTC. It specifies CASSQDVAGVIYNEQFF. The rearrangement uses TRBV4-3 and TRBJ2-1; maybe TRBD2 (5 bases). Between the trimmed V and J ends, which lost 0 bases and 4 bases, there was a span of 16 bases. There are 17 residues in the CDR3. Germline loops: CDR1 LGHNA, CDR2 YSLEER.

CDR3 protein: CASRGTGITYNEQFF. CDR3 in DNA: TGTGCCAGCAGAGGGACAGGGATCACCTACAATGAGCAGTTCTTC. This rearrangement joins TRBV6-5 to TRBJ2-1, with 9 bases matching TRBD1. The CDR3 extends over 15 amino acids. Germline V gene sequence: CDR1 MNHEY, CDR2 SVGAGI. V was pared by 6 bases and J by 2 bases, with 5 bases of the junction left unmatched.

The gene calls are TRBV10-3 and TRBJ1-6; D gene ambiguous. V lost 0 bases and J lost 7, with 10 bases in between. The length of the CDR3 is 15 residues. The germline gives CDR1 ENHRY, CDR2 SYGVKD. The CDR3 protein is CAISESRVGNSPLHF. The CDR3 DNA sequence: TGTGCCATCAGTGAGTCGAGGGTGGGGAATTCACCCCTCCACTTT.

This chain connects TRBV27 to TRBJ2-1; D might be TRBD1 (5 bases). CDR1 and CDR2 from the germline V gene are MNHEY and SMNVEV (reference sequence). V dropped 5 bases and J dropped 7 bases, with 9 bases sitting between them. The CDR3 spans 12 residues. CDR3 DNA sequence: TGTGCCAGCAGTCAGGGCTCGAATGAGCAGTTCTTC. It encodes CASSQGSNEQFF.

The gene calls are TRBV15 and TRBJ2-3, with 9 bases identical to TRBD1. Trimming removed 3 bases from V and 4 bases from J; junction bases left unmatched: 5. CDR1 is LNHNV and CDR2 is YYDKDF in the germline V gene (reference sequence). The CDR3 sequence is 15 residues long. Here the CDR3 DNA reads TGTGCCACCAGCAGGGGACAGGGAAATCCAGATACGCAGTATTTT. It encodes CATSRGQGNPDTQYF.

Concerning this clone itself: The same CDR3 also results from other DNA sequences found in this sample. The genes are TRBV19 and TRBJ2-5; 7 nucleotides align to TRBD2. The CDR3 is 13 residues long. After removal of 3 bases from V and 3 bases from J, the junction contained 1 base not matched to a gene. Germline values: CDR1 LNHDA, CDR2 SQIVND (reference sequence). In DNA form, the CDR3 reads TGTGCCAGTAGTATTGCGGGGGAAGAGACCCAGTACTTC. Its translation: CASSIAGEETQYF.

This chain joins TRBV6-6 and TRBJ1-1, with D maybe TRBD1 (6 bases). Germline values: CDR1 MNHNY, CDR2 SVGAGI (reference sequence). V lost 10 bases to trimming and J lost 3 bases, with 12 bases between them. CDR3 size: 12 residues. The CDR3 region is CATLHRDTEAFF. CDR3 in DNA: TGTGCCACCCTACACAGGGACACTGAAGCTTTCTTT.

The chain combines TRBV15 with TRBJ2-3; weak D call: TRBD1 (5 bases). Between the trimmed V and J ends, which lost 1 base and 3 bases, there was a span of 20 bases. Germline V gene lookup returns CDR1 LNHNV and CDR2 YYDKDF (reference sequence). CDR3 size: 18 residues. The CDR3 DNA reads TGTGCCACCAGCAGAGCCCCCCCGAGGCAGGGCCAAACAGATACGCAGTATTTT. Encoded protein: CATSRAPPRQGQTDTQYF.

The chain employs TRBV2 and TRBJ1-5, with 8 bases that match TRBD1. Germline CDR1 SNHLY, CDR2 FYNNEI. V shed 6 bases, J shed 4 bases, and the junction held 5 bases outside the gene matches. The CDR3 contains 14 residues. The CDR3 spells CASRMDRANQPQHF. The CDR3 bases are TGTGCCAGCAGGATGGACAGGGCAAATCAGCCCCAGCATTTT.

This chain connects TRBV5-8 to TRBJ2-3; 7 bases agree with TRBD1. The CDR3 is 17 amino acids. The ends lost 0 bases at V and 1 base at J; junction bases unmatched: 8. The germline CDR1 and CDR2 sequences are SGHTS and YDEGEE. The CDR3 DNA follows: TGTGCCAGCAGCTTGGGGTCAGGGGGTTTAGGCACAGATACGCAGTATTTT. Amino acids: CASSLGSGGLGTDTQYF.

The chain carries TRBV2 and TRBJ2-1; 10 bases are shared with TRBD2. V was pared by 5 bases and J by 4 bases, with 2 bases of the junction left unmatched. In germline, CDR1 is SNHLY, CDR2 FYNNEI. This CDR3 contains 14 residues. CDR3 loop: CASSLAGAYNEQFF. The CDR3 nucleotides are TGTGCCAGCAGTCTAGCGGGGGCGTACAATGAGCAGTTCTTC.

This chain uses TRBV20-1 with TRBJ1-2; D is unclear. CDR1 is DFQATT, CDR2 SNEGSKA, per germline (reference sequence). CDR3 length equals 13 residues. V was clipped by 3 bases and J by 6 bases, with 14 bases between them. CDR3 DNA sequence: TGCAGTGCTAGTCCAGGAGAGGGTCATGGCTACACCTTC. This codes for CSASPGEGHGYTF.

The CDR3 bases are TGTGCCAGCAGCCCCCGTGGTAGCGGGGAAGAGACCCAGTACTTC. This translates into CASSPRGSGEETQYF. The rearrangement uses TRBV7-7 and TRBJ2-5; 8 nucleotides match TRBD2. From germline, CDR1 is SSHAT and CDR2 FNYEAQ (reference sequence). The CDR3 extends over 15 amino acids. The V gene end was trimmed by 5 bases and the J gene end by 3 bases; junction bases not matched to a gene: 8.

The V gene is TRBV7-3, the J gene TRBJ2-3, with TRBD2 matching 8 bases. Trimming took 5 bases from V and 1 from J; bases not matched to a gene: 2. There are 14 residues in the CDR3. Germline V gene sequence: CDR1 SGHTA, CDR2 FQGTGA. CDR3 in amino acids: CASSISGGTDTQYF. In nucleotides, the CDR3 is TGTGCCAGCAGCATTAGCGGGGGCACAGATACGCAGTATTTT.

This clone showed up just a few times. V gene TRBV6-1 combines with J gene TRBJ1-6, with D unclear. The V gene lost 0 bases and the J gene lost 10 bases, with 13 bases spanning the gap. The germline gives CDR1 MNHNS, CDR2 SASEGT. This CDR3 contains 15 residues. The CDR3 DNA reads TGTGCCAGCAGTGAAGCGCCCCCCAGAATATCACCCCTCCACTTT. It specifies CASSEAPPRISPLHF.

This rearrangement joins TRBV5-1 to TRBJ2-7, with D perhaps TRBD1 (5 bases). This CDR3 comprises 13 residues. Trimming pared 0 bases from V and 6 bases from J, leaving 10 bases between. Germline CDR1 SGHRS, CDR2 YFSETQ. The CDR3 DNA reads TGCGCCAGCAGCTTGGACAGGTGGGGCGAGCAGTACTTC. Protein sequence: CASSLDRWGEQYF.

The rearrangement joins TRBV11-2 to TRBJ2-7, with a weak D call TRBD2 (6 bases). The germline V gene encodes CDR1 SGHAT and CDR2 FQNNGV. V was cut by 1 base and J by 5 bases, with 15 bases left in between. This CDR3 region has 15 residues. The CDR3 is CASSLGFGGNDEQYF. The CDR3 coding sequence is TGTGCCAGCAGCTTAGGCTTCGGGGGTAACGACGAGCAGTACTTC.

The chain carries TRBV5-8 and TRBJ2-5; 8 bases are a match to TRBD2. The CDR3 runs to 15 residues. Germline V lookup: CDR1 SGHTS, CDR2 YDEGEE. The V and J ends lost 5 bases and 5 bases, in that order; junction bases with no gene match: 11. This chain's CDR3 is CASRLAGLKRETQYF. CDR3 in DNA: TGTGCCAGCAGATTAGCGGGGCTAAAGCGGGAGACCCAGTACTTC.